The T cell receptor beta chain described here comes from a study of type 1 regulatory T cells (dated by TCRdb to the early 2020s). With respect to the entire study: An in vitro protocol by which a Tr1-enriched, alloantigen-specific CD4 T cell product named T-allo10 was generated was characterized in the study. Patients with hematological malignancies who were receiving allogeneic hematopoietic stem cell transplantation were the group in which T-allo10 was being clinically evaluated. Beyond this particular receptor, the publication reports: Tr1 cells showed a more restricted TCR repertoire than non-Tr1 cells, which the study interpreted as alloantigen-induced clonal expansion.

This clonotype turned up a few times. Its target antigen remains unknown. Base quality data are lacking; no much larger clone is found one base away. Sequenced using an Illumina MiSeq. The public reads were run again by TCRdb, first through fastp at Q25 and then through MiXCR, and only productive beta chains were kept. Rows with one shared CDR3 protein collapse into an entry with the most common genes and DNA. Counted in this sample were about 71,000 distinct CDR3 sequences; around 21% of them appeared once. The leading ten clones occupy 8.3% of the sample. CDR3 length: 15 amino acids, cysteine to phenylalanine. The entry retains the CDR3 DNA only, 45 bases that are in frame from base 1. V is clipped by 0 bases and J by 6 bases, and the sequence between their germline boundaries is 12 bases long. As encoded in the germline V gene, CDR1 is SGHRS while CDR2 is YFSETQ.

The chain is encoded by TRBV5-1 joined to TRBJ2-2; no D segment can be confidently identified. Sequencing was done on a sample of cultured type 1 regulatory T (Tr1) cells, either the whole culture or a sorted fraction (not recorded which). What the cell subset or site label conveys for this sample: type 1 regulatory T cells sorted from the T-allo10 product. The receptor's source is a human donor in good health. The CDR3 loop reads CASSLVTASSGELFF. The DNA reads TGCGCCAGCAGCTTGGTCACCGCGTCGTCCGGGGAGCTGTTTTTT.